This TCR beta chain was documented in a study of cytomegalovirus exposure and HLA in healthy donors. The PCR had 60 Vbeta and 13 Jbeta primers. The repertoire was sequenced with immunoSEQ multiplex PCR; TCRdb's copy has only in-frame clones and lacks some. The table includes 70,000 to 80,000 clones, around 84% detected once. General study points: CMV antigen specificity of three CMV-associated chains was confirmed in vitro.

Germline loops: CDR1 SGHTS, CDR2 YDEGEE. This CDR3 contains 19 residues. J was trimmed by 1 base and V by 0 bases; bases with no gene match: 9. A word on this clone: As yet, its antigen is unknown.

This TCR was sampled from a woman in her thirties or forties in good health and CMV-seropositive. Sequencing was done on a sample of PBMCs. The rearrangement uses TRBV5-8 and TRBJ2-1; 11 positions match TRBD2. This CDR3 reads CASSLAILAGGQSYNEQFF. CDR3 DNA: TGTGCCAGCAGCTTGGCCATCCTAGCGGGGGGCCAGTCCTACAATGAGCAGTTCTTC.